This T cell receptor (beta chain) was retrieved from a study of T cell repertoires in cytomegalovirus infection. Whole-study context: TCR beta signatures that were public indicated CMV infection and matching HLA type. Study outcomes and limitations: CMV carriers having the relevant HLA were flagged by cumulative public TCR beta family frequency.

This clonotype turned up a few times. Its antigen is not known. Germline V gene lookup returns CDR1 MNHNS and CDR2 SASEGT. J lost 4 bases, V lost 6 bases, and 5 bases had no gene match. This CDR3 comprises 15 residues. MiXCR, applied by TCRdb to the reads, yields one record per CDR3 protein. The sample gives 450,000 to 600,000 distinct CDR3 sequences, roughly 43% of which show up once; about two fifths is in the top ten. This TCR was recovered from a human donor in good health (CMV status not recorded). Some clones in this sample may be carry-over from other donors' samples. The source material was cultured PBMCs, sampled from culture after CMV antigen stimulation. The chain joins TRBV6-1 to TRBJ1-4; 10 bases agree with TRBD1. As DNA, the CDR3 is TGTGCCAGCAGAAGCGGGACAGGGGATAATGAAAAACTGTTTTTT. Protein sequence: CASRSGTGDNEKLFF.